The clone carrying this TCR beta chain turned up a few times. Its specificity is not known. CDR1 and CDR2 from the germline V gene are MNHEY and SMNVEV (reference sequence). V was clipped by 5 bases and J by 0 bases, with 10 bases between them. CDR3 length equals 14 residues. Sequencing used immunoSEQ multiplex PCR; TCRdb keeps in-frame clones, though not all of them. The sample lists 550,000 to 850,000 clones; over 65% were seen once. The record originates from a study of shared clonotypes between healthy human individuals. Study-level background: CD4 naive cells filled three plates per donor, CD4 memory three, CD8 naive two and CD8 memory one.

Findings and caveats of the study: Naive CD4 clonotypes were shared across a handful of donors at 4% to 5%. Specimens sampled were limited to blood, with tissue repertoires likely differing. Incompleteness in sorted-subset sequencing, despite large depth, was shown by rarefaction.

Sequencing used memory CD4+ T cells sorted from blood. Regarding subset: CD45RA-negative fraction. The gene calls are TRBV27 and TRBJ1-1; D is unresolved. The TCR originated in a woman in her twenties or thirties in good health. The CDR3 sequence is CASSPRPMNTEAFF. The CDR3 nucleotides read TGTGCCAGCAGTCCAAGACCCATGAACACTGAAGCTTTCTTT.